The T cell receptor (beta chain) under discussion was sequenced for a study of T cell responses to AZD1222 COVID-19 vaccine. Produced via immunoSEQ multiplex PCR; TCRdb's table is partial and in-frame only. The sample yields more than 75,000 clones, 90% seen once. This clone was detected a few times. Antigen specificity is unknown. Overall study findings and caveats: The donors showed a predominance of white British ancestry and of females, with possible underestimation of clonal diversity. Scientists sampled the repertoires only once the peak T cell response had passed. Baseline seropositives among AZD1222 recipients totaled only five to seven.

CDR3 length equals 15 residues. J lost 7 bases, V lost 4 bases, and 9 bases had no gene match. Germline assignment: CDR1 SEHNR and CDR2 FQNEAQ (reference sequence). The clonotype originates from an adult who received the AZD1222 COVID-19 vaccine. Material: peripheral blood, obtained 28 days after the second AZD1222 dose. The chain employs TRBV7-9 and TRBJ1-2; 10 bases agree with TRBD1. The CDR3 DNA reads as TGTGCCAGCAGCTCCCCGGGACAGGGGAGTGTTGGCTACACCTTC. Protein: CASSSPGQGSVGYTF. Together with reference TRBV7-9 and TRBJ1-2, the CDR3 gives the full variable domain: DTGVSQNPRHKITKRGQNVTFRCDPISEHNRLYWYRQTLGQGPEFLTYFQNEAQLEKSRLLSDRFSAERPKGSFSTLEIQRTEQGDSAMYLCASSSPGQGSVGYTFGSGTRLTVV.